The following is a T cell receptor beta chain sequence with its context. The antigen remains unidentified. Data came from immunoSEQ multiplex PCR; TCRdb stores just in-frame clones and leaves some out. The table records 40,000 to 45,000 clones, 90% to 95% of them present only once. The data originate from a study of T cells in tuberculosis. The wider study: A South African cohort included IGRA-negative adolescents, latently infected IGRA-positive adolescents and adults with active tuberculosis.

The V gene end was trimmed by 2 bases and the J gene end by 3 bases; junction bases not matched to a gene: 21. The CDR3 runs to 22 residues. Germline V gene lookup returns CDR1 MNHNS and CDR2 SASEGT. Study conclusions and caveats: Smaller distances to GMM-specific TCRs suggested their expansion in active tuberculosis.

Each clinical donor contributed on average roughly 90,000 T cells from unsorted cryopreserved PBMC. The sequence was obtained from a donor between 10 and 35 years old with latent tuberculosis or without tuberculosis infection. The sequenced sample was PBMCs. This chain connects TRBV6-1 to TRBJ2-1; 11 bases fit TRBD2. The DNA of the CDR3 is TGTGCCAGCAGTGAAAGATCGGCTAGCGGGGGGACTCTATCCCTCTACTACAATGAGCAGTTCTTC. This gives the protein CASSERSASGGTLSLYYNEQFF.